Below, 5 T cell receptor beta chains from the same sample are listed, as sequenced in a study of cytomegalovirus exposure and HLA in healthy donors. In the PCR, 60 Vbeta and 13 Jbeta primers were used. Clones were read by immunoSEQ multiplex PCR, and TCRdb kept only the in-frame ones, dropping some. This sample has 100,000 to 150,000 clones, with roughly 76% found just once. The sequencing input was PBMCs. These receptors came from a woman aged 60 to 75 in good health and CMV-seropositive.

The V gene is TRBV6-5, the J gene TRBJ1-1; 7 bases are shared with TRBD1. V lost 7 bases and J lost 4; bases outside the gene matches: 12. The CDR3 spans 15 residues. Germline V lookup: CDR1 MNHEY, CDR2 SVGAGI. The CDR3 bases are TGTGCCAGCATCGCCCCGACAGGGTCTGTCACTGAAGCTTTCTTT. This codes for CASIAPTGSVTEAFF.

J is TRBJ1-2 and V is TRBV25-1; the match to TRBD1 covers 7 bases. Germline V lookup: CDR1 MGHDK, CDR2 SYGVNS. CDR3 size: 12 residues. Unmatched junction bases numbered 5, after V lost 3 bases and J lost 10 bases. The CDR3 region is CASSDWTGPYTF. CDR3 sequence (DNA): TGTGCCAGCAGTGACTGGACAGGCCCCTACACCTTC.

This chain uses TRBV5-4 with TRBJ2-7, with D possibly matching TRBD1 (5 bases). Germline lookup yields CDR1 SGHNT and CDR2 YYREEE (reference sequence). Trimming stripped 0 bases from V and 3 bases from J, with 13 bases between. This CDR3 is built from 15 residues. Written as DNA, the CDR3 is TGTGCCAGCAGCTTGGCAGGGTCCAGTCTCTACGAGCAGTACTTC. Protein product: CASSLAGSSLYEQYF.

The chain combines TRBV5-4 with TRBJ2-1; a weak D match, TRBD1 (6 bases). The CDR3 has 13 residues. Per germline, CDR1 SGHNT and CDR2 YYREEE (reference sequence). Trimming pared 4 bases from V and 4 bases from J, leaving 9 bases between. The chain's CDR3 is CASSQGTYNEQFF. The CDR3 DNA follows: TGTGCCAGCAGCCAGGGGACATACAATGAGCAGTTCTTC.

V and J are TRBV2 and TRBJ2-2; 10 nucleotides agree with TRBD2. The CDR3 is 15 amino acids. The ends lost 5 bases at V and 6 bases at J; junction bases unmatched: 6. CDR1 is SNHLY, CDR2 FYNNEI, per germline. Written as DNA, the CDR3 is TGTGCCAGCAGTTCTCTAGCGGGAGCGGCCGGGGAGCTGTTTTTT. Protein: CASSSLAGAAGELFF.